These 8 T cell receptor beta chains were sequenced from one sample in a study of blood T cell repertoires in COVID-19. Assay used: immunoSEQ multiplex PCR; TCRdb lists only in-frame clones, some missing. The sample yields hundreds of thousands of clones, roughly nine tenths seen once. The sequencing input was peripheral blood. The source of these receptors is a woman in her 50s who had recovered from COVID-19.

The V and J genes are TRBV27 and TRBJ2-6; D remains unclear. The CDR3 loop spans 22 amino acids. Germline V gene lookup returns CDR1 MNHEY and CDR2 SMNVEV (reference sequence). V was cut by 3 bases and J by 0 bases, with 27 bases left in between. CDR3 sequence reads: CASSFITNPRPLTSSGANVLTF. The CDR3 DNA follows: TGTGCCAGCAGTTTTATAACAAACCCTAGACCTTTAACAAGCTCTGGGGCCAACGTCCTGACTTTC.

The rearrangement uses TRBV7-2 and TRBJ1-2; 7 bases are a match to TRBD1. The V gene end was trimmed by 3 bases and the J gene end by 5 bases; junction bases not matched to a gene: 6. The CDR3 spans 14 residues. Germline V gene data show CDR1 as SGHTA and CDR2 as FQGNSA. The CDR3 spells CASSLQGGRYGYTF. CDR3 sequence (DNA): TGTGCCAGCAGCTTGCAGGGGGGAAGATATGGCTACACCTTC.

The J gene is TRBJ2-3, the V gene TRBV18, with D unresolved. V shed 6 bases and J shed 0 bases, with 7 bases lying between them. The CDR3 runs to 13 residues. Germline V gives CDR1 KGHSH, CDR2 LQKENI. The CDR3 DNA reads TGTGCCAGCTCTCAACAGAGCACAGATACGCAGTATTTT. It is translated as CASSQQSTDTQYF.

The rearrangement uses TRBV3-1 (or the pseudogene TRBV3-2) and TRBJ2-5, with D possibly being TRBD2 (7 bases). V lost 1 base and J 0 bases, leaving 21 bases between the germline ends. Per the germline V gene, CDR1 is LGHDT and CDR2 is YNNKEL (reference sequence). The CDR3 runs to 19 residues. CDR3 amino acids: CASSQGARGARKYQETQYF. DNA of the CDR3: TGTGCCAGCAGCCAAGGGGCCCGGGGGGCTAGAAAGTACCAAGAGACCCAGTACTTC.

The chain uses TRBV30 and TRBJ2-2, with 9 bases lining up with TRBD2. V lost 0 bases and J lost 4; bases outside the gene matches: 6. The CDR3 consists of 16 residues. CDR1 is GTSNPN, CDR2 SVGIG, per germline (reference sequence). The DNA of the CDR3 is TGTGCCTGGAGTGTATGGCCTAGCGGGACCACCGGGGAGCTGTTTTTT. It is translated as CAWSVWPSGTTGELFF.

The V call is TRBV2, the J call TRBJ1-1, with TRBD1 as a possible D gene (5 bases). V gave up 6 bases and J gave up 2 bases, with 10 bases separating them. CDR1 is SNHLY, CDR2 FYNNEI, per germline. This CDR3 region has 13 residues. CDR3 protein: CASSAGPNTEAFF. CDR3 nucleotides: TGTGCCAGCAGCGCAGGGCCTAACACTGAAGCTTTCTTT.

This sequence joins TRBV15 and TRBJ2-3; D gene unclear. Per germline, CDR1 LNHNV and CDR2 YYDKDF (reference sequence). The germline V and J ends were trimmed by 1 base and 4 bases, with 12 bases remaining between them. CDR3 length: 15 residues. CDR3 DNA: TGTGCCACCAGCAGAGCGCCTGGTTCGGCAGATACGCAGTATTTT. Its translation: CATSRAPGSADTQYF.

A few counts support this clone. The V call is TRBV7-2, the J call TRBJ1-1; D gene ambiguous. Germline V lookup: CDR1 SGHTA, CDR2 FQGNSA. V dropped 7 bases and J dropped 1 base, with 19 bases sitting between them. There are 16 residues in the CDR3. Here the CDR3 reads CASKSLPERGNTEAFF. The CDR3 DNA reads as TGTGCCAGCAAATCTCTGCCTGAAAGAGGGAACACTGAAGCTTTCTTT.